Each of the 8 T cell receptor beta chains below was sequenced from the same sample in a study of cytomegalovirus exposure and HLA in healthy donors. Use of 60 Vbeta and 13 Jbeta primers characterized the PCR. Assay used: immunoSEQ multiplex PCR; TCRdb lists only in-frame clones, some missing. The profile shows a few hundred thousand clones, about 90% of them singletons. The sample comprised PBMCs. All receptors come from a woman between 18 and 30 years old in good health and CMV-seronegative.

The CDR3 DNA follows: TGTGCCAGCAGCTCGGGACAGGTGGGCTCCTACGAGCAGTACTTC. It yields the protein CASSSGQVGSYEQYF. V gene TRBV6-5 combines with J gene TRBJ2-7; TRBD1 aligns across 8 bases. The CDR3 consists of 15 residues. In germline, CDR1 is MNHEY, CDR2 SVGAGI. After removal of 6 bases from V and 0 bases from J, the junction contained 7 bases not matched to a gene.

The V and J genes are TRBV28 and TRBJ2-7; a possible D gene is TRBD2 (5 bases). This CDR3 spans 11 amino acids. Trimming took off 10 bases at V and 6 bases at J, with 13 bases between the two ends. The germline CDR1 and CDR2 sequences are MDHEN and SYDVKM. The CDR3 loop is CAIHRGGEQYF. The CDR3 nucleotides read TGTGCCATCCATCGGGGTGGCGAGCAGTACTTC.

DNA for the CDR3: TGTGCCAGCAGATCGACAGGGGTTGGGACCGGGGAGCTGTTTTTT. Translated, it gives CASRSTGVGTGELFF. The chain uses TRBV25-1 and TRBJ2-2; 8 bases align to TRBD1. V lost 6 bases and J lost 5; bases outside the gene matches: 8. Germline V CDR1 and CDR2: MGHDK, SYGVNS. This CDR3 spans 15 amino acids.

V gene TRBV4-1 combines with J gene TRBJ2-3, with 10 positions matching TRBD2. Trimming removed 1 base from V and 0 bases from J; junction bases left unmatched: 13. Germline V gene data show CDR1 as MGHRA and CDR2 as YSYEKL. There are 20 residues in the CDR3. The CDR3 loop reads CASSQVGFFSGGTSTDTQYF. As DNA, the CDR3 is TGCGCCAGCAGCCAAGTGGGATTCTTTAGCGGGGGGACTAGCACAGATACGCAGTATTTT.

V is TRBV6-5 and J is TRBJ2-7, with TRBD1 as a possible D gene (7 bases). V lost 6 bases to trimming and J lost 7 bases, with 22 bases between them. Per the germline V gene, CDR1 is MNHEY and CDR2 is SVGAGI. The CDR3 extends over 15 amino acids. In DNA form, the CDR3 reads TGTGCCAGCAGGCCTCGGACAGGAGGGGATGGAGAGCAGTACTTC. Its translation: CASRPRTGGDGEQYF.

This sequence joins TRBV18 and TRBJ1-2, with 7 bases aligning to TRBD1. Germline CDR1 KGHSH, CDR2 LQKENI. The CDR3 is 15 residues long. The ends lost 2 bases at V and 1 base at J; junction bases unmatched: 4. CDR3 residues: CASSPGQADNYGYTF. CDR3 sequence (DNA): TGTGCCAGCTCACCAGGACAGGCAGATAACTATGGCTACACCTTC.

The gene calls are TRBV29-1 and TRBJ2-3, with 9 bases lining up with TRBD2. The V and J ends lost 3 bases and 3 bases, in that order; junction bases with no gene match: 4. The germline V gene encodes CDR1 SQVTM and CDR2 ANQGSEA. The CDR3 is 14 amino acids. CDR3 sequence: CSVDAGLATDTQYF. CDR3 coding DNA: TGCAGCGTTGACGCCGGACTAGCGACAGATACGCAGTATTTT.

V gene TRBV7-2 combines with J gene TRBJ1-1; no definite D call. The V gene's germline CDR1 is SGHTA and CDR2 FQGNSA. This CDR3 contains 13 residues. Trimming pared 5 bases from V and 3 bases from J, leaving 10 bases between. This CDR3 reads CASSLFQDTEAFF. The CDR3 DNA sequence: TGTGCCAGCAGCCTTTTCCAGGACACTGAAGCTTTCTTT. Variable domain in full (rest from reference TRBV7-2 and TRBJ1-1): GAGVSQSPSNKVTEKGKDVELRCDPISGHTALYWYRQSLGQGLEFLIYFQGNSAPDKSGLPSDRFSAERTGGSVSTLTIQRTQQEDSAVYLCASSLFQDTEAFFGQGTRLTVV.